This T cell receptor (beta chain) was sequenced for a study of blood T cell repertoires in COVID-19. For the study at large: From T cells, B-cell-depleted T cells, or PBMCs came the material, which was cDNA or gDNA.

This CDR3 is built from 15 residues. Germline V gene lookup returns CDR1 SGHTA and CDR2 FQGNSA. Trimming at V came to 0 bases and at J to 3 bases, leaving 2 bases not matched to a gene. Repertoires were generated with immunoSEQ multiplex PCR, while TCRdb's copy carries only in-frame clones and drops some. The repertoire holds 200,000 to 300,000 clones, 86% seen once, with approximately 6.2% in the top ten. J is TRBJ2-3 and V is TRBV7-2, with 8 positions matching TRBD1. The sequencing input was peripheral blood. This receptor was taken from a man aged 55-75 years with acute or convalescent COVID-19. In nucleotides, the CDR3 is TGTGCCAGCAGCTTAGCGGACAGGGAGACAGATACGCAGTATTTT. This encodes CASSLADRETDTQYF.